The 30 T cell receptor beta chains below come from one sample, sequenced in a study of T cells after yellow fever vaccination. TCRdb independently ran MiXCR on the 5' RACE reads; one entry per CDR3 protein. The top ten clones hold over 12% of a sample with just under 600,000 distinct CDR3 sequences, about 14% of them seen once. The sequencing used PBMCs, collected on the day of the yellow fever booster vaccination. The receptor set was obtained from a man aged 30 to 39 who received the YFV17D yellow fever vaccine.

There are a few counts of this clonotype. The chain links TRBV4-2 to TRBJ2-1, with TRBD2 matching over 9 bases. The CDR3 extends over 17 amino acids. CDR1 LGHNA and CDR2 YNFKEQ come from the germline V gene. V dropped 4 bases and J dropped 6; count of bases not matched to a gene: 13. DNA for the CDR3: TGTGCCAGCAGCCCCTCGACTAGCGGCGGGATCGTCAATGAGCAGTTCTTC. It encodes CASSPSTSGGIVNEQFF.

The chain carries TRBV3-1 and TRBJ2-2; TRBD2 matches 8 bases. J lost 5 bases, V lost 2 bases, and 4 bases had no gene match. CDR3 length: 15 amino acids. Germline V CDR1 and CDR2: LGHDT, YNNKEL (reference sequence). DNA for the CDR3: TGTGCCAGCAGCCAAAGGACTAGCCGGACCGGGGAGCTGTTTTTT. Encoded protein: CASSQRTSRTGELFF.

The CDR3 protein is CSAPNSGNTDTQYF. In DNA, the CDR3 is TGCAGCGCCCCTAATTCGGGGAACACAGATACGCAGTATTTT. This chain connects TRBV29-1 to TRBJ2-3; D is possibly TRBD2 (5 bases). The germline V and J ends were trimmed by 7 bases and 2 bases, with 16 bases remaining between them. The V gene's germline CDR1 is SQVTM and CDR2 ANQGSEA. The CDR3 loop spans 14 amino acids.

The table lists this clonotype with a few counts. The rearrangement joins TRBV20-1 to TRBJ2-7; 7 bases line up with TRBD2. V was pared by 7 bases and J by 4 bases, with 10 bases of the junction left unmatched. Per germline, CDR1 DFQATT and CDR2 SNEGSKA (reference sequence). The CDR3 is made up of 13 amino acids. The CDR3 bases are TGCAGTGTAGGGGCCCTAGCGGCTTACGAGCAGTACTTC. Translating gives CSVGALAAYEQYF.

A few counts support this clonotype. The V and J genes are TRBV23-1 and TRBJ1-5, with a tentative D call TRBD1 (6 bases). TRBV23-1 is an ORF; its function is uncertain. V was pared by 10 bases and J by 6 bases, with 13 bases between. The CDR3 loop spans 12 amino acids. DNA for the CDR3: TGCGCCACCAGGGGAAGGGGTCAGCCCCAGCATTTT. Translated: CATRGRGQPQHF.

This clonotype was detected only a few times. The DNA for the CDR3 is TGCAGTGGGAGGGGACTAGCGGGAGGAGGGAGCACAGATACGCAGTATTTT. Protein product: CSGRGLAGGGSTDTQYF. The chain uses TRBV20-1 and TRBJ2-3; 15 positions match TRBD2. The CDR3 length is 17 residues. The V gene end was trimmed by 7 bases and the J gene end by 0 bases; junction bases not matched to a gene: 8. Per the germline V gene, CDR1 is DFQATT and CDR2 is SNEGSKA (reference sequence).

This clonotype was seen only a few times. The genes are TRBV6-1 and TRBJ2-2, with a possible D match to TRBD1 (5 bases). This CDR3 is 13 amino acids long. The germline gives CDR1 MNHNS, CDR2 SASEGT. V lost 11 bases and J lost 6, with 16 bases in between. The CDR3 DNA sequence: TGTGCCGCACGAGACAGTAAAGCCGGGGAGCTGTTTTTT. Protein: CAARDSKAGELFF.

This clonotype was recorded a few times. J is TRBJ2-7 and V is TRBV9; TRBD2 agrees at 7 bases. CDR1 is SGDLS and CDR2 is YYNGEE in the germline V gene. The ends lost 0 bases at V and 0 bases at J; junction bases unmatched: 3. The CDR3 spans 15 residues. CDR3 sequence: CASSVASGTSYEQYF. CDR3 in DNA: TGTGCCAGCAGCGTAGCGAGCGGGACCTCCTACGAGCAGTACTTC.

This clonotype was seen repeatedly, ten times or more. The chain combines TRBV18 with TRBJ2-1, with 7 bases aligning to TRBD1. V was clipped by 0 bases and J by 3 bases; unmatched bases: 11. This CDR3 spans 18 amino acids. CDR1 is KGHSH and CDR2 is LQKENI in the germline V gene. CDR3 sequence: CASSPPGWDRNYYNEQFF. In DNA form, the CDR3 reads TGTGCCAGCTCACCACCGGGCTGGGACAGAAATTACTACAATGAGCAGTTCTTC.

In its sample, this clonotype was seen a few times. The chain combines TRBV7-8 with TRBJ2-1; D uncertain. CDR1 SGHVS and CDR2 FQNEAQ come from the germline V gene. Trimming took off 1 base at V and 3 bases at J, with 7 bases between the two ends. This CDR3 is built from 14 residues. The chain's CDR3 is CASSLVVNYNEQFF. The CDR3 coding sequence is TGTGCCAGCAGCTTAGTCGTAAACTACAATGAGCAGTTCTTC.

This sequence joins TRBV7-6 and TRBJ2-1; TRBD2 matches at 9 bases. CDR3 length equals 15 residues. V shed 5 bases, J shed 3 bases, and the junction held 5 bases outside the gene matches. In germline, CDR1 is SGHVS, CDR2 FNYEAQ. CDR3 sequence (DNA): TGTGCCAGCAGCGCCATAGCGGGAGTCTACAATGAGCAGTTCTTC. Protein product: CASSAIAGVYNEQFF.

This chain uses TRBV28 with TRBJ2-5, with a possible D match to TRBD2 (5 bases). Per the germline V gene, CDR1 is MDHEN and CDR2 is SYDVKM. Trimming pared 6 bases from V and 7 bases from J, leaving 24 bases between. The CDR3 extends over 16 amino acids. The CDR3: CASRPASRFSVGTQYF. The CDR3 nucleotides read TGTGCCAGCAGACCCGCAAGTCGGTTTAGCGTCGGGACCCAGTACTTC.

This rearrangement joins TRBV25-1 to TRBJ1-5, with D uncertain. The CDR3 has 14 amino acids. V dropped 1 base and J dropped 2 bases, with 6 bases sitting between them. CDR1 and CDR2 from the germline V gene are MGHDK and SYGVNS. CDR3 amino acids: CASSEFGGNQPQHF. CDR3 nucleotides: TGTGCCAGCAGTGAATTCGGCGGCAATCAGCCCCAGCATTTT.

This sequence joins TRBV28 and TRBJ2-3; 8 nucleotides align to TRBD2. Trimming cost V 5 bases and J 2 bases; bases outside gene matches: 12. The CDR3 is made up of 17 amino acids. In germline, CDR1 is MDHEN, CDR2 SYDVKM. CDR3 DNA sequence: TGTGCCAGCAGTCCGGGAGGGGGTCCCCCTCACACAGATACGCAGTATTTT. It yields the protein CASSPGGGPPHTDTQYF.

This clonotype was counted a few times. This chain links TRBV4-3 with TRBJ2-7; possibly TRBD1 for D (6 bases). Germline assignment: CDR1 LGHNA and CDR2 YSLEER. There are 15 residues in the CDR3. V dropped 0 bases and J dropped 6 bases, with 15 bases sitting between them. CDR3 sequence: CASSQDRQVVGEQYF. CDR3 nucleotide sequence: TGCGCCAGCAGCCAAGATCGACAGGTAGTCGGCGAGCAGTACTTC.

This chain uses TRBV6-5 with TRBJ2-6; D call uncertain. The CDR3 contains 14 residues. Per germline, CDR1 MNHEY and CDR2 SVGAGI. V lost 10 bases and J lost 1, with 11 bases in between. CDR3: CATAGWSGANVLTF. CDR3 DNA: TGTGCCACCGCCGGCTGGTCTGGGGCCAACGTCCTGACTTTC.

The chain joins TRBV6-2 or TRBV6-3 to TRBJ2-1; D not certain. Germline lookup yields CDR1 MNHEY and CDR2 SVGEGT. The CDR3 runs 15 residues. V lost 10 bases and J 0 bases, leaving 16 bases between the germline ends. CDR3 loop: CATQTQSSSYNEQFF. The CDR3 nucleotides read TGTGCCACCCAAACTCAGTCGAGCTCCTACAATGAGCAGTTCTTC.

The rearrangement uses TRBV7-2 and TRBJ1-1, with D possibly matching TRBD1 (6 bases). The CDR3 extends over 15 amino acids. From germline, CDR1 is SGHTA and CDR2 FQGNSA. The V and J ends lost 4 bases and 1 base respectively, with 13 bases between them. This CDR3 is CASSSNLDRNTEAFF. The CDR3 DNA reads TGTGCCAGCAGCTCTAATCTGGACAGGAACACTGAAGCTTTCTTT. The whole variable domain, filled in from reference TRBV7-2 and TRBJ1-1, reads GAGVSQSPSNKVTEKGKDVELRCDPISGHTALYWYRQSLGQGLEFLIYFQGNSAPDKSGLPSDRFSAERTGGSVSTLTIQRTQQEDSAVYLCASSSNLDRNTEAFFGQGTRLTVV.

This clonotype was seen a handful of times. The V and J genes are TRBV20-1 and TRBJ2-3; D remains ambiguous. The CDR3 has 13 amino acids. Germline V gene sequence: CDR1 DFQATT, CDR2 SNEGSKA (reference sequence). Trimming pared 2 bases from V and 1 base from J, leaving 7 bases between. Written as DNA, the CDR3 is TGCAGTGCTAGATTTCGTGGCACAGATACGCAGTATTTT. It codes for CSARFRGTDTQYF.

The V and J genes are TRBV20-1 and TRBJ2-1, with 8 positions matching TRBD1. This CDR3 comprises 15 residues. Trimming removed 0 bases from V and 5 bases from J; junction bases left unmatched: 6. Germline CDR1 is DFQATT and CDR2 is SNEGSKA (reference sequence). This CDR3 is CSARDPGTGDNEQFF. CDR3 nucleotide sequence: TGCAGTGCTAGAGACCCCGGGACAGGTGACAATGAGCAGTTCTTC.

V usage is TRBV24-1 and J usage is TRBJ2-2; no firm D call. V gave up 9 bases and J gave up 4 bases, with 17 bases separating them. The CDR3 runs to 15 residues. The V gene's germline CDR1 is KGHDR and CDR2 SFDVKD. The CDR3 nucleotides read TGTGCCACCCCTAAGGGCCAAGCGACCACCGGGGAGCTGTTTTTT. It translates to CATPKGQATTGELFF.

Details on this clonotype: At one end, the junction sequence differs from germline, possibly due to a read error. The rearrangement joins TRBV12-3 or TRBV12-4 to TRBJ2-6; D may be TRBD1 (8 bases). The CDR3 is 18 amino acids. The CDR3 is CACSFETGEGGGANVLTF. In DNA form, the CDR3 reads TGTGCCTGCAGTTTTGAGACAGGGGAGGGCGGTGGGGCCAACGTCCTGACTTTC.

This clonotype was recorded many times. This chain joins TRBV6-1 and TRBJ2-1, with D tentatively TRBD2 (6 bases). The V gene lost 6 bases and the J gene lost 8 bases, with 14 bases spanning the gap. This CDR3 comprises 13 residues. Per the germline V gene, CDR1 is MNHNS and CDR2 is SASEGT. For the CDR3, the DNA is TGTGCCAGCAGGTTGAATTCGGGGGATGAGCAGTTCTTC. Its translation: CASRLNSGDEQFF.

This chain joins TRBV6-5 and TRBJ1-2, with D unresolved. This CDR3 is 17 amino acids long. Trimming took off 0 bases at V and 3 bases at J, with 17 bases between the two ends. Germline CDR1 MNHEY, CDR2 SVGAGI. The CDR3 reads CASSYSNVPGVDYGYTF. CDR3 sequence (DNA): TGTGCCAGCAGTTACTCGAACGTCCCGGGTGTAGACTATGGCTACACCTTC.

The chain recombines TRBV12-3 or TRBV12-4 with TRBJ1-2; D gene uncertain. There are 12 residues in the CDR3. V lost 0 bases, J lost 14 bases, and 13 bases lay in between. CDR3: CASSLARDLRTF. The CDR3 DNA reads as TGTGCCAGCAGTTTAGCGAGGGATTTGAGGACCTTC.

The CDR3 DNA sequence: TGCGCCAGCAGCTTGTCGTTGGAGACAGATACGCAGTATTTT. It translates to CASSLSLETDTQYF. The rearrangement joins TRBV5-1 to TRBJ2-3; D gene ambiguous. The CDR3 loop spans 14 amino acids. Germline V gene data show CDR1 as SGHRS and CDR2 as YFSETQ. The V gene lost 1 base and the J gene lost 3 bases, with 9 bases spanning the gap. The complete variable domain, with remaining parts taken from reference TRBV5-1 and TRBJ2-3, reads KAGVTQTPRYLIKTRGQQVTLSCSPISGHRSVSWYQQTPGQGLQFLFEYFSETQRNKGNFPGRFSGRQFSNSRSEMNVSTLELGDSALYLCASSLSLETDTQYFGPGTRLTVL.

This clonotype was detected only a few times. The rearrangement uses TRBV18 and TRBJ1-2; D may be TRBD1 (6 bases). Germline CDR1 is KGHSH and CDR2 is LQKENI. This CDR3 comprises 13 residues. V shed 6 bases and J shed 7 bases, with 15 bases lying between them. For the CDR3, the DNA is TGTGCCAGCTCCCCAGACAGGAGTATTGGCTACACCTTC. Its translation is CASSPDRSIGYTF.

The chain uses TRBV9 and TRBJ2-5; tentative D call: TRBD1 (6 bases). The CDR3 consists of 16 residues. Per germline, CDR1 SGDLS and CDR2 YYNGEE. V was clipped by 2 bases and J by 0 bases, with 14 bases between them. The CDR3 DNA reads TGTGCCAGCAGCGTCCTGGGGGCCCCCCACCAAGAGACCCAGTACTTC. This encodes CASSVLGAPHQETQYF.

A few counts support this clonotype. This sequence may be a read error, since a much larger clone differs from it by one base. This chain joins TRBV6-5 and TRBJ2-2; tentative D call: TRBD2 (5 bases). This CDR3 has 14 amino acids. From germline, CDR1 is MNHEY and CDR2 SVGAGI. The V end lost 0 bases, the J end lost 6 bases, and 8 bases lay between the germline ends. DNA for the CDR3: TGTGCCAGCAGTTACTCGACCGGGGCCGGGGAGCTGTTTTTT. This translates into CASSYSTGAGELFF.

This clonotype was seen only a few times. The rearrangement joins TRBV7-3 to TRBJ2-1; 13 positions agree with TRBD2. CDR1 and CDR2 (germline): SGHTA, FQGTGA. The V gene end was trimmed by 1 base and the J gene end by 9 bases; junction bases not matched to a gene: 6. The CDR3 sequence is 16 residues long. The CDR3 bases are TGTGCCAGCAGCTTAAACGGACTAGCGGGAGAGGTTGAGCAGTTCTTC. Its protein is CASSLNGLAGEVEQFF.